The 11 T cell receptor beta chains reported below all come from one sample, sequenced in a study of CD4+ T cells in melanoma. Profiled with immunoSEQ multiplex PCR; TCRdb holds only in-frame clones, not every one. The sample carries roughly 150,000 clones, nearly 95% recorded once. These receptors all come from a human donor with melanoma.

J is TRBJ1-1 and V is TRBV29-1; D unclear. The germline gives CDR1 SQVTM, CDR2 ANQGSEA. V dropped 4 bases and J dropped 6 bases, with 18 bases sitting between them. This CDR3 is built from 14 residues. CDR3 residues: CSVGVSGAWAEAFF. DNA of the CDR3: TGCAGCGTTGGTGTCTCGGGAGCATGGGCTGAAGCTTTCTTT.

CDR3 region: CASSLVAGTGNTIYF. The CDR3 DNA sequence: TGTGCCAGCAGCTTGGTTGCAGGGACAGGAAACACCATATATTTT. This chain joins TRBV5-6 and TRBJ1-3; D possibly corresponds to TRBD1 (6 bases). V gave up 0 bases and J gave up 4 bases, with 11 bases separating them. Germline lookup yields CDR1 SGHDT and CDR2 YYEEEE. This CDR3 has 15 amino acids.

V is TRBV19 and J is TRBJ2-7; perhaps D is TRBD1 or TRBD2 (6 bases each). With 6 bases removed from V and 2 bases from J, the gap between germline ends came to 14 bases. In germline, CDR1 is LNHDA, CDR2 SQIVND (reference sequence). This CDR3 contains 14 residues. The CDR3 loop reads CASSDPGDTYEQYF. CDR3 in DNA: TGTGCCAGTAGCGACCCGGGGGACACCTACGAGCAGTACTTC.

The rearrangement uses TRBV5-1 and TRBJ1-1; 7 nucleotides agree with TRBD1. V shed 1 base and J 0 bases; nucleotides not matched to a gene: 6. The CDR3 has 16 residues. The germline gives CDR1 SGHRS, CDR2 YFSETQ. CDR3 protein: CASSLPTGSMNTEAFF. CDR3 sequence (DNA): TGCGCCAGCAGCTTGCCGACAGGGAGCATGAACACTGAAGCTTTCTTT.

The chain links TRBV18 to TRBJ2-2; D is possibly TRBD1 (6 bases). The CDR3 runs to 15 residues. V was pared by 3 bases and J by 5 bases, with 13 bases between. Germline loops: CDR1 KGHSH, CDR2 LQKENI. Written as DNA, the CDR3 is TGTGCCAGCTCACCGTTGGGGGCGCCAACCGGGGAGCTGTTTTTT. This codes for CASSPLGAPTGELFF.

The chain is built from TRBV6-1 and TRBJ2-5; D might be TRBD1 (5 bases). The CDR3 length is 13 residues. V shed 10 bases and J shed 1 base, with 13 bases lying between them. Germline V gene lookup returns CDR1 MNHNS and CDR2 SASEGT. The CDR3 DNA reads as TGTGCCACCAGGGTGGGAACCCAAGAGACCCAGTACTTC. Translating gives CATRVGTQETQYF.

The chain employs TRBV6-5 and TRBJ2-2; D is unresolved. CDR3 length equals 12 residues. Germline CDR1 reads MNHEY; CDR2 reads SVGAGI. V was cut by 7 bases and J by 4 bases, with 7 bases left in between. The CDR3, as DNA: TGTGCCAGCACGTCGGGCACCGGGGAGCTGTTTTTT. Protein product: CASTSGTGELFF.

The chain recombines TRBV2 with TRBJ2-5, with 7 bases matching TRBD2. The CDR3 consists of 16 residues. In germline, CDR1 is SNHLY, CDR2 FYNNEI. Trimming removed 5 bases from V and 0 bases from J; junction bases left unmatched: 9. In DNA, the CDR3 is TGTGCCAGCAGTAAGATGGTCGGGGGGTACCAAGAGACCCAGTACTTC. Its translation is CASSKMVGGYQETQYF.

This clone was observed once. This chain links TRBV11-2 with TRBJ1-6; weak D call: TRBD1 (6 bases). The CDR3 has 12 amino acids. Trimming left V 3 bases short and J 15 bases short, with 12 bases between. The germline V gene encodes CDR1 SGHAT and CDR2 FQNNGV. This CDR3 reads CASSFSQGFLHF. Here the CDR3 DNA reads TGTGCCAGCAGCTTCTCACAGGGTTTCCTCCACTTT.

This chain joins TRBV5-1 and TRBJ1-1; D is unresolved. This CDR3 region has 15 residues. Looked up from germline, CDR1 is SGHRS and CDR2 is YFSETQ. V was shortened by 5 bases and J by 1 base, with 15 bases between the two germline ends. The DNA of the CDR3 is TGCGCCAGCAGTTCCCTAGGGAGTGGGAACACTGAAGCTTTCTTT. It is translated as CASSSLGSGNTEAFF.

The J gene is TRBJ2-1, the V gene TRBV15; 7 bases are shared with TRBD2. Germline trimming cut 1 base from V and 4 bases from J; bases unmatched to any gene: 4. Germline CDR1 is LNHNV and CDR2 is YYDKDF (reference sequence). CDR3 length: 15 residues. This CDR3 reads CATSRGLGGYNEQFF. In DNA form, the CDR3 reads TGTGCCACCAGCAGAGGTCTGGGAGGGTACAATGAGCAGTTCTTC.